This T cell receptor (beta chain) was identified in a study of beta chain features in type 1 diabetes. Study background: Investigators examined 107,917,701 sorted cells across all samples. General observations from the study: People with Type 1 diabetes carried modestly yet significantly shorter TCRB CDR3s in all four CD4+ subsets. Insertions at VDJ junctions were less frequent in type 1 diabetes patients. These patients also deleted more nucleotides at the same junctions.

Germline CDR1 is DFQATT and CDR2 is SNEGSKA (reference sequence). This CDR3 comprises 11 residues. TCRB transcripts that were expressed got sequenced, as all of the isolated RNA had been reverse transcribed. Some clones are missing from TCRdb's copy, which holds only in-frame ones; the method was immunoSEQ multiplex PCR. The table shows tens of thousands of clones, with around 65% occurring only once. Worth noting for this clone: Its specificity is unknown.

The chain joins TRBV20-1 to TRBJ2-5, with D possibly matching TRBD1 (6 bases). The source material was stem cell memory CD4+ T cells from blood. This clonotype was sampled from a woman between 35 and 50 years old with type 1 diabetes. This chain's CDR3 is CGQSIQETQYF. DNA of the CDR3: TGCGGACAGTCGATTCAAGAGACCCAGTACTTC.